The text below deals with one TCR beta chain. The data are from a study of blood T cell repertoires in COVID-19. Looking at the study overall: Whether acute or convalescent, the COVID-19 samples came from the United States, Italy and Spain.

V was pared by 3 bases and J by 8 bases, with 15 bases of the junction left unmatched. Germline-derived CDR1 and CDR2 are MNHNS and SASEGT. CDR3 length: 17 residues. In the original analysis: How many nucleated cells were present was estimated from reference gene primer amplification. Method: immunoSEQ multiplex PCR; TCRdb's copy keeps in-frame clones and lacks some. V, J and clone size are taken as reported in that table, and D and trimming were inferred from the DNA itself. The table has over 250,000 clones, about 88% seen once. This TCR came from a man aged 55 to 70 who had recovered from COVID-19. Source material: peripheral blood. The gene calls are TRBV6-1 and TRBJ1-4; TRBD1 matches at 7 bases. CDR3 DNA sequence: TGTGCCAGCAGTGACGTGCCCACAGGGGCGTCTTTGGAAAAACTGTTTTTT. Translation: CASSDVPTGASLEKLFF.